A single sample is the source of the 27 T cell receptor beta chains below, sequenced in a study of cytomegalovirus exposure and HLA in healthy donors. PCR used 60 Vbeta primers and 13 Jbeta primers. Assay: immunoSEQ multiplex PCR; the TCRdb copy retains only in-frame clones and omits some. The sample totals some 110,000 clones. The specimen was PBMCs. All receptors derive from a man in his forties in good health and CMV-seropositive.

The chain joins TRBV19 to TRBJ1-1, with a weak D call TRBD1 (5 bases). Germline CDR1 and CDR2: LNHDA and SQIVND (reference sequence). The CDR3 is 12 amino acids. Between the trimmed V and J ends, which lost 7 bases and 6 bases, there was a span of 12 bases. The CDR3 DNA follows: TGTGCCAGTACGTGGGGGGTCGCTGAAGCTTTCTTT. Translated, it gives CASTWGVAEAFF.

This rearrangement joins TRBV5-8 to TRBJ2-4, with D maybe TRBD1 (6 bases). V gave up 0 bases and J gave up 0 bases, with 19 bases separating them. The CDR3 runs 19 residues. Germline V CDR1 and CDR2: SGHTS, YDEGEE. CDR3 coding DNA: TGTGCCAGCAGCTTGGGGGTATTAGGACAGATCATAGCCAAAAACATTCAGTACTTC. Protein sequence: CASSLGVLGQIIAKNIQYF. Full variable domain (missing parts from reference TRBV5-8 and TRBJ2-4): EAGVTQSPTHLIKTRGQQATLRCSPISGHTSVYWYQQALGLGLQFLLWYDEGEERNRGNFPPRFSGRQFPNYSSELNVNALELEDSALYLCASSLGVLGQIIAKNIQYFGAGTRLSVL.

Note on this clone: Distinct nucleotide sequences in the sample also encode this CDR3. This chain uses TRBV6-8 with TRBJ2-7; 12 nucleotides match TRBD1. Trimming took 9 bases from V and 6 from J; bases not matched to a gene: 21. Per germline, CDR1 MNHGY and CDR2 SAAAGT. The CDR3 loop spans 18 amino acids. CDR3 amino acids: CARHYRGGQGALVGEQYF. The CDR3 bases are TGTGCCAGACACTACCGAGGGGGACAGGGGGCTTTGGTGGGCGAGCAGTACTTC.

The V gene is TRBV6-1, the J gene TRBJ2-7; D might be TRBD2 (6 bases). The CDR3 consists of 16 residues. Trimming pared 4 bases from V and 2 bases from J, leaving 18 bases between. Germline CDR1 is MNHNS and CDR2 is SASEGT. The CDR3 DNA reads TGTGCCAGCAGTGGCATCCGCGGGACCAGTCCCTACGAGCAGTACTTC. Its translation is CASSGIRGTSPYEQYF.

The chain's CDR3 is CASSVATGGELFF. The CDR3 DNA follows: TGTGCCAGCAGCGTAGCTACGGGGGGGGAGCTGTTTTTT. V is TRBV9 and J is TRBJ2-2; perhaps TRBD2 as D (5 bases). Trimming took 0 bases from V and 8 from J, leaving 8 bases between them. Germline V lookup: CDR1 SGDLS, CDR2 YYNGEE. The CDR3 has 13 residues.

The chain couples TRBV25-1 to TRBJ1-3; D ambiguous. Germline V gives CDR1 MGHDK, CDR2 SYGVNS. Trimming shortened V by 3 bases and J by 0 bases, and 9 bases separated the two germline ends. There are 15 residues in the CDR3. In DNA, the CDR3 is TGTGCCAGCAGTGACCGACTGATCTCTGGAAACACCATATATTTT. It yields the protein CASSDRLISGNTIYF.

The chain is built from TRBV7-8 and TRBJ2-4; possibly TRBD2 for D (6 bases). This CDR3 has 15 residues. In germline, CDR1 is SGHVS, CDR2 FQNEAQ. Trimming pared 5 bases from V and 5 bases from J, leaving 16 bases between. CDR3 in amino acids: CASSRFGGGENIQYF. The CDR3 DNA is TGTGCCAGCAGCAGGTTCGGGGGTGGAGAAAACATTCAGTACTTC.

The chain links TRBV6-1 to TRBJ2-1, with TRBD2 identical over 9 bases. Looked up from germline, CDR1 is MNHNS and CDR2 is SASEGT. After removal of 2 bases from V and 1 base from J, the junction contained 9 bases not matched to a gene. The CDR3 runs 18 residues. The CDR3 DNA reads TGTGCCAGCAGTGAATGGGGGGGGCTAGCGGGATCCTACAATGAGCAGTTCTTC. Its protein product is CASSEWGGLAGSYNEQFF.

The chain recombines TRBV6-5 with TRBJ2-2, with a possible D match to TRBD1 (5 bases). Germline-derived CDR1 and CDR2 are MNHEY and SVGAGI. V was pared by 7 bases and J by 1 base, with 10 bases between. The CDR3 consists of 14 residues. The CDR3 sequence: CASTPTENTGELFF. CDR3 sequence (DNA): TGTGCCAGCACCCCGACAGAGAACACCGGGGAGCTGTTTTTT.

The rearrangement links TRBV29-1 to TRBJ2-2; TRBD2 might be the D (5 bases). CDR3 length: 13 amino acids. Germline assignment: CDR1 SQVTM and CDR2 ANQGSEA. V gave up 8 bases and J gave up 0 bases, with 10 bases separating them. The chain's CDR3 is CSSEGANTGELFF. DNA of the CDR3: TGCAGCTCTGAGGGAGCGAACACCGGGGAGCTGTTTTTT.

The rearrangement joins TRBV4-3 to TRBJ1-5; D is ambiguous. The CDR3 runs 13 residues. Germline lookup yields CDR1 LGHNA and CDR2 YSLEER. Deletions cut 0 bases from V and 8 bases from J, with 8 bases between. The CDR3 sequence: CASSQDLGEPQHF. CDR3 sequence (DNA): TGCGCCAGCAGCCAAGATCTCGGGGAGCCCCAGCATTTT.

The chain employs TRBV27 and TRBJ2-7; the D gene is possibly TRBD1 (6 bases). The V and J ends lost 5 bases and 7 bases respectively, with 21 bases between them. In germline, CDR1 is MNHEY, CDR2 SMNVEV (reference sequence). The CDR3 totals 15 residues. As DNA, the CDR3 is TGTGCCAGCAGTCGCCAGGGGCCCTTGAGAGGGGAGCAGTACTTC. Residues: CASSRQGPLRGEQYF.

This chain joins TRBV9 and TRBJ1-2, with D uncertain. Trimming stripped 1 base from V and 8 bases from J, with 18 bases between. The CDR3 has 15 residues. The germline gives CDR1 SGDLS, CDR2 YYNGEE. CDR3 nucleotides: TGTGCCAGCAGCGTAATCCCTACGTCCGGGAAGGGCTACACCTTC. Residues: CASSVIPTSGKGYTF.

The chain links TRBV28 to TRBJ2-1; 8 nucleotides agree with TRBD1. The J segment lost 3 bases and the V segment lost 10 bases, leaving 2 bases of the junction unmatched. From germline, CDR1 is MDHEN and CDR2 SYDVKM. The CDR3 length is 12 residues. The DNA for the CDR3 is TGTGCCATCACAGGGGGCTACAATGAGCAGTTCTTC. It codes for CAITGGYNEQFF. The full variable domain, rest sourced from reference TRBV28 and TRBJ2-1, is DVKVTQSSRYLVKRTGEKVFLECVQDMDHENMFWYRQDPGLGLRLIYFSYDVKMKEKGDIPEGYSVSREKKERFSLILESASTNQTSMYLCAITGGYNEQFFGPGTRLTVL.

J is TRBJ1-1 and V is TRBV11-2, with a possible D match to TRBD1 (6 bases). The CDR3 contains 12 residues. Germline V gene lookup returns CDR1 SGHAT and CDR2 FQNNGV. Trimming removed 3 bases from V and 12 bases from J, with 14 bases in between. The CDR3 nucleotides are TGTGCCAGCAGCTTCGAGGGGGGGTTGACTTTCTTT. Its protein product is CASSFEGGLTFF.

The gene calls are TRBV7-2 and TRBJ2-3, with TRBD2 matching 9 bases. CDR3 length: 13 amino acids. The germline CDR1 and CDR2 sequences are SGHTA and FQGNSA. Trimming at V came to 10 bases and at J to 5 bases, leaving 7 bases not matched to a gene. Written as DNA, the CDR3 is TGTGCCACCAAGAGGACTAGCGAAGATACGCAGTATTTT. Its translation is CATKRTSEDTQYF.

The V call is TRBV5-1, the J call TRBJ2-2; no clear D gene. Trimming took off 3 bases at V and 0 bases at J, with 12 bases between the two ends. This CDR3 contains 16 residues. Germline CDR1 and CDR2: SGHRS and YFSETQ. The CDR3: CASSSSWAANTGELFF. In DNA form, the CDR3 reads TGCGCCAGCAGCTCTTCCTGGGCTGCGAACACCGGGGAGCTGTTTTTT.

This chain links TRBV2 with TRBJ2-4; TRBD1 is a possible D gene (5 bases). The V end was cut by 6 bases, the J end by 4 bases, with 10 bases between. Germline assignment: CDR1 SNHLY and CDR2 FYNNEI. CDR3 size: 13 residues. The DNA for the CDR3 is TGTGCCAGCAGAGTGGACACTAAAAACATTCAGTACTTC. Amino acid sequence: CASRVDTKNIQYF.

The genes are TRBV28 and TRBJ1-3; 9 bases align to TRBD1. There are 16 residues in the CDR3. Germline CDR1 and CDR2: MDHEN and SYDVKM. Germline trimming cut 4 bases from V and 1 base from J; bases unmatched to any gene: 5. CDR3 nucleotides: TGTGCCAGCAGTTCGACAGGGGGGTTTTCTGGAAACACCATATATTTT. As protein: CASSSTGGFSGNTIYF.

This chain connects TRBV9 to TRBJ2-7, with a possible D match to TRBD1 (6 bases). This CDR3 is built from 14 residues. Trimming removed 4 bases at V and 6 bases at J, with 17 bases between. Germline assignment: CDR1 SGDLS and CDR2 YYNGEE. The CDR3: CASSTTTGMSEQYF. The DNA of the CDR3 is TGTGCCAGCAGCACAACTACAGGGATGAGCGAGCAGTACTTC.

The chain recombines TRBV5-1 with TRBJ2-2; 8 nucleotides match TRBD2. This CDR3 has 16 amino acids. J lost 5 bases, V lost 0 bases, and 6 bases had no gene match. From germline, CDR1 is SGHRS and CDR2 YFSETQ. This CDR3 is CASSLEPGLGTGELFF. CDR3 sequence (DNA): TGCGCCAGCAGCTTGGAGCCGGGACTAGGGACCGGGGAGCTGTTTTTT.

The J gene is TRBJ2-7, the V gene TRBV28; possible D gene TRBD1, 5 bases. The germline gives CDR1 MDHEN, CDR2 SYDVKM. This CDR3 contains 12 residues. With 4 bases removed from V and 7 bases from J, the gap between germline ends came to 11 bases. Here the CDR3 reads CASSSGSIEQYF. The CDR3 bases are TGTGCCAGCAGTTCAGGGTCTATTGAGCAGTACTTC.

The chain recombines TRBV4-1 with TRBJ2-3, with D possibly being TRBD2 (6 bases). CDR3 length: 15 residues. V lost 1 base and J lost 3, with 11 bases in between. In germline, CDR1 is MGHRA, CDR2 YSYEKL. CDR3 DNA sequence: TGCGCCAGCAGCCAAGTGGAGGGCTCGACAGATACGCAGTATTTT. It yields the protein CASSQVEGSTDTQYF.

The chain uses TRBV30 and TRBJ1-5; possibly TRBD1 for D (6 bases). V shed 0 bases and J shed 7 bases, with 10 bases lying between them. CDR3 length: 13 residues. Germline CDR1 GTSNPN, CDR2 SVGIG (reference sequence). CDR3 sequence reads: CAWSVTGKQPQHF. The DNA for the CDR3 is TGTGCCTGGAGTGTAACAGGGAAGCAGCCCCAGCATTTT.

The V gene is TRBV7-9, the J gene TRBJ2-7, with 9 bases matching TRBD2. In germline, CDR1 is SEHNR, CDR2 FQNEAQ (reference sequence). The V segment lost 5 bases and the J segment 7 bases; nucleotides outside the gene matches: 12. The CDR3 has 15 amino acids. CDR3 protein: CASSSRLADPFEQYF. In DNA form, the CDR3 reads TGTGCCAGCAGCAGCCGACTAGCGGACCCCTTTGAGCAGTACTTC. Combining the CDR3 with reference TRBV7-9 and TRBJ2-7 gives the whole variable domain DTGVSQNPRHKITKRGQNVTFRCDPISEHNRLYWYRQTLGQGPEFLTYFQNEAQLEKSRLLSDRFSAERPKGSFSTLEIQRTEQGDSAMYLCASSSRLADPFEQYFGPGTRLTVT.

The chain couples TRBV7-8 to TRBJ2-1, with TRBD1 matching 7 bases. CDR1 is SGHVS, CDR2 FQNEAQ, per germline. The trim removed 2 bases at V and 4 bases at J, leaving 11 bases unmatched. The CDR3 has 17 amino acids. CDR3 residues: CASSLSSTGPKYNEQFF. Here the CDR3 DNA reads TGTGCCAGCAGCTTAAGTTCGACAGGGCCTAAGTACAATGAGCAGTTCTTC.

The V call is TRBV7-9, the J call TRBJ2-1; the match to TRBD2 covers 7 bases. Germline V gene data show CDR1 as SEHNR and CDR2 as FQNEAQ (reference sequence). The CDR3 extends over 14 amino acids. Unmatched junction bases numbered 14, after V lost 11 bases and J lost 7 bases. The CDR3 protein is CAGAMAGDGNEQFF. The CDR3 DNA sequence: TGTGCCGGGGCCATGGCGGGAGATGGGAATGAGCAGTTCTTC. The full variable domain, with the rest looked up from reference TRBV7-9 and TRBJ2-1, is DTGVSQNPRHKITKRGQNVTFRCDPISEHNRLYWYRQTLGQGPEFLTYFQNEAQLEKSRLLSDRFSAERPKGSFSTLEIQRTEQGDSAMYLCAGAMAGDGNEQFFGPGTRLTVL.